This TCR beta chain was recovered during a study of cytotoxic CD8 clonotypes in ibrutinib-treated CLL. At the level of the study: Investigators reported about 24 partial and 2 complete responses; after median about six years, roughly 14 patients remained remitted and some 12 progressed. Study-wide findings and caveats: Samples were collected at differing times from sustained-remission and progressing patients. Baseline levels were approached again at progression, after clonality had risen at ibrutinib response.

This table comes from immunoSEQ multiplex PCR, and its TCRdb copy is limited to in-frame clones, with some not included. The repertoire has 270,000 or so clones, roughly 76% of them found once; the top ten carry roughly 5.7%. This clone was observed a handful of times. Its antigen is not identified. This receptor was obtained from a human donor with chronic lymphocytic leukemia. The sample here was PBMCs, taken at disease progression, from a patient treated with ibrutinib.

In DNA form, the CDR3 reads TGCGCCAGCAGCCCAGGAGAAGCCCACCAACGCCTTCAAGAGACCCAGTACTTC. Protein: CASSPGEAHQRLQETQYF. The gene calls are TRBV5-1 and TRBJ2-5, with D unresolved. The V gene's germline CDR1 is SGHRS and CDR2 YFSETQ. Trimming shortened V by 4 bases and J by 2 bases, and 24 bases separated the two germline ends. The CDR3 has 18 residues.